This entry features one T cell receptor beta chain sequence. Its antigen remains unidentified. The PCR ran on 60 Vbeta and 13 Jbeta primers. Measured with immunoSEQ multiplex PCR; TCRdb has only the in-frame clones, and not every one. The sample records some 200,000 clones, about four fifths being singletons. These data belong to a study of cytomegalovirus exposure and HLA in healthy donors. The study's findings and limits: Relative to equally common others, HLA-associated TCR beta chains showed greater clonal expansion in a later analysis.

Germline V CDR1 and CDR2: MNHEY, SVGAGI. The CDR3 loop spans 14 amino acids. The V and J ends lost 9 bases and 7 bases, in that order; junction bases with no gene match: 9. The rearrangement uses TRBV6-5 and TRBJ1-6, with 7 bases matching TRBD1. The clonotype originates from a woman in her forties or fifties in good health and CMV-seropositive. Sequenced input: PBMCs. The CDR3 bases are TGTGCCAGTCGCTTAGCGACAGGGAATTCACCCCTCCACTTT. Translating it yields CASRLATGNSPLHF.